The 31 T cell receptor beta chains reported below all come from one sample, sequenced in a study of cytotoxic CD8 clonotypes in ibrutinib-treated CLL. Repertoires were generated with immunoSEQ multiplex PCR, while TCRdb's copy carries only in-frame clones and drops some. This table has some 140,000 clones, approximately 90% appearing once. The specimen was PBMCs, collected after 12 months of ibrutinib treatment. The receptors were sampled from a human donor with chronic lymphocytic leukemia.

As DNA, the CDR3 is TGTGCCAGCTCACCACACGGGTTGGCTAATGAAAAACTGTTTTTT. Translation: CASSPHGLANEKLFF. The rearrangement links TRBV18 to TRBJ1-4, with unresolved D. In germline, CDR1 is KGHSH, CDR2 LQKENI. This CDR3 has 15 amino acids. Trimming cost V 1 base and J 3 bases, with 9 bases left between them.

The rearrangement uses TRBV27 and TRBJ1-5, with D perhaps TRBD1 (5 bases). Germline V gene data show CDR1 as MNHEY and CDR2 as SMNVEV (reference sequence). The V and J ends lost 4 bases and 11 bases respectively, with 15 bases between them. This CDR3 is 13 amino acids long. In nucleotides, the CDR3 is TGTGCCAGCAGTTACGAACCGGGGGGGGCCCAGCATTTT. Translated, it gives CASSYEPGGAQHF.

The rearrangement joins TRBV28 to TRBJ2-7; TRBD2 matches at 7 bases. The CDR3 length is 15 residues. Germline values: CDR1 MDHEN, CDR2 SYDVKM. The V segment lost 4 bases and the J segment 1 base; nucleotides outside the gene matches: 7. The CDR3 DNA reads TGTGCCAGCAGTTCAGCCGCCGGGGGGTCCTACGAGCAGTACTTC. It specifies CASSSAAGGSYEQYF.

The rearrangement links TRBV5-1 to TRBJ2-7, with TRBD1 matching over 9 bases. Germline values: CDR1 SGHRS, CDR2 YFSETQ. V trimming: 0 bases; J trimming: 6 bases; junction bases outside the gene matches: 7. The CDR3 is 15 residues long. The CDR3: CASSLGPGQGSEQYF. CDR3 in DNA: TGCGCCAGCAGCTTGGGACCGGGACAGGGTTCCGAGCAGTACTTC.

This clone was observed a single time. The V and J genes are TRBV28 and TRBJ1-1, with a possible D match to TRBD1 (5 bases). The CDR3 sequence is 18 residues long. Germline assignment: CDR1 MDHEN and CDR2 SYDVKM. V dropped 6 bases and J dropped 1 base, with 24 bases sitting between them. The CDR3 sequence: CASSPSGARETGNTEAFF. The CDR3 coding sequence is TGTGCCAGCAGCCCTTCTGGGGCCAGGGAAACCGGGAACACTGAAGCTTTCTTT.

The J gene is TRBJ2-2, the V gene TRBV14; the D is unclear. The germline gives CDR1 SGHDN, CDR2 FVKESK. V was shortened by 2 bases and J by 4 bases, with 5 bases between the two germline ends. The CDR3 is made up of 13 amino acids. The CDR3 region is CASSQQFTGELFF. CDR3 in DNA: TGTGCCAGCAGCCAACAGTTCACCGGGGAGCTGTTTTTT.

The CDR3: CASSRTGRETQYF. As DNA, the CDR3 is TGTGCCAGCAGCCGGACGGGAAGAGAGACCCAGTACTTC. The chain carries TRBV11-3 and TRBJ2-5, with TRBD2 as a possible D gene (5 bases). Trimming removed 5 bases from V and 4 bases from J, with 11 bases in between. From germline, CDR1 is SGHNT and CDR2 YENEEA. The CDR3 has 13 residues.

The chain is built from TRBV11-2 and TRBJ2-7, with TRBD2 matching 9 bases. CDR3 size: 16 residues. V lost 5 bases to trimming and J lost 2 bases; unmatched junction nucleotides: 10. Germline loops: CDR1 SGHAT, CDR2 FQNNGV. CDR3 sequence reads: CASSIAGTSHTYEQYF. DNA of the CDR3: TGTGCCAGCAGCATAGCCGGGACTAGCCACACCTACGAGCAGTACTTC.

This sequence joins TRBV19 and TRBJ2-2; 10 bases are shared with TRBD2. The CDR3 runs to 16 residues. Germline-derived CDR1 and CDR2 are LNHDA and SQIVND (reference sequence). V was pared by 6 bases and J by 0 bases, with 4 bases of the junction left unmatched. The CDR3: CASRILAGSNTGELFF. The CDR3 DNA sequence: TGTGCCAGTAGGATACTAGCGGGATCGAACACCGGGGAGCTGTTTTTT.

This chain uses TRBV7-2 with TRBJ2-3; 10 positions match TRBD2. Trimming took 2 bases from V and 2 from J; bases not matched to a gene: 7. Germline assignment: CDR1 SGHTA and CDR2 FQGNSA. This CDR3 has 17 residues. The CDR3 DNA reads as TGTGCCAGCAGCTTACCGGCTAGCGGGGGAGACACAGATACGCAGTATTTT. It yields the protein CASSLPASGGDTDTQYF.

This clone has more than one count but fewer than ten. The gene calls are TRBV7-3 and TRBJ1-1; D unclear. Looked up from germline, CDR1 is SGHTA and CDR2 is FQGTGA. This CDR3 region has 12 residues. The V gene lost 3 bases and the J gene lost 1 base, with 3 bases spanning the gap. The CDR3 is CASSFGNTEAFF. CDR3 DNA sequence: TGTGCCAGCAGCTTTGGGAACACTGAAGCTTTCTTT.

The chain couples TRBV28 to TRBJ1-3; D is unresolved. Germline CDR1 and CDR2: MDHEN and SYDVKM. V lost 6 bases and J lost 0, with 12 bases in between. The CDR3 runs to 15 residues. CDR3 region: CASRLDGSSGNTIYF. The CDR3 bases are TGTGCCAGCAGACTAGACGGAAGCTCTGGAAACACCATATATTTT.

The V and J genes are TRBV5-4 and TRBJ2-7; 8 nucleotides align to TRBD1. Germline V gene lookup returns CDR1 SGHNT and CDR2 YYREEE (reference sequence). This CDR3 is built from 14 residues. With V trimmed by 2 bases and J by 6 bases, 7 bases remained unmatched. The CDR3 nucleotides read TGTGCCAGCAGCTTCAACTCGGACAGGGCCGAGCAGTACTTC. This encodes CASSFNSDRAEQYF.

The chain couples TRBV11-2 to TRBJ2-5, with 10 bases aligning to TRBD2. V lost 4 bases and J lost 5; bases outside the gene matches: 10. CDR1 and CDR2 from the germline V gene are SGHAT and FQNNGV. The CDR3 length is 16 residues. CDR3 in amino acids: CASSWAALAGVETQYF. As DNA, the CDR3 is TGTGCCAGCAGCTGGGCCGCCCTAGCGGGAGTCGAGACCCAGTACTTC.

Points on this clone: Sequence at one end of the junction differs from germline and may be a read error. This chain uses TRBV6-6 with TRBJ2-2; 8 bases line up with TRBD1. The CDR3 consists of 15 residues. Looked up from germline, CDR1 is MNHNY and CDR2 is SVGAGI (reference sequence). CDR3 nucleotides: TGTGCCAGCAGTCTCCAGGGGGCGAATACCGGGGAGCTGTTTTTT. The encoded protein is CASSLQGANTGELFF.

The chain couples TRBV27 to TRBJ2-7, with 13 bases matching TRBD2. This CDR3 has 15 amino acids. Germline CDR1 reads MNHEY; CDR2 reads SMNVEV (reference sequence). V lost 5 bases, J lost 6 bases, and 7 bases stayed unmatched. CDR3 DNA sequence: TGTGCCAGCAGTCTCTGGACTAGCGGGAGAAGCGAGCAGTACTTC. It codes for CASSLWTSGRSEQYF.

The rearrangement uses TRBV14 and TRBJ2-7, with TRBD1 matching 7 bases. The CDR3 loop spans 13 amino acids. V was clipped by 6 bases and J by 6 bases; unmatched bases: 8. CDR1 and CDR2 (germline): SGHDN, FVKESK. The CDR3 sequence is CASSRQGIPEQYF. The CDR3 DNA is TGTGCCAGCAGTCGACAGGGTATCCCCGAGCAGTACTTC.

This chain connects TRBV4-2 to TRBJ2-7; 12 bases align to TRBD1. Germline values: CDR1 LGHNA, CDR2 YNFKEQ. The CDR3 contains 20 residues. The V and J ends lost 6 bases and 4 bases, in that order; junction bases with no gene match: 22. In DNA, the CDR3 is TGTGCCAGCAGACCGCAGGCGGGACAGGGGGCTTACGGACTACCATACGAGCAGTACTTC. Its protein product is CASRPQAGQGAYGLPYEQYF.

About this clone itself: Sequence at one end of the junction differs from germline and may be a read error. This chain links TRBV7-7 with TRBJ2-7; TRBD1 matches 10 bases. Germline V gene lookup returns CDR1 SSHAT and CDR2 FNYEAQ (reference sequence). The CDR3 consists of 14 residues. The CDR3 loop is CASSIGQGAYEQYF. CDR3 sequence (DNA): TGTGCTAGCAGCATTGGACAGGGGGCCTACGAGCAGTACTTC.

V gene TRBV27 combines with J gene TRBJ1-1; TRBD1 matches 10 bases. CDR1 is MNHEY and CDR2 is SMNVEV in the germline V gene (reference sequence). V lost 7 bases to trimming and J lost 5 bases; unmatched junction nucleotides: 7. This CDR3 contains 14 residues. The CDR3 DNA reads TGTGCCAGCACCCCCGGGACAGGGGTTACTGAAGCTTTCTTT. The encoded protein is CASTPGTGVTEAFF.

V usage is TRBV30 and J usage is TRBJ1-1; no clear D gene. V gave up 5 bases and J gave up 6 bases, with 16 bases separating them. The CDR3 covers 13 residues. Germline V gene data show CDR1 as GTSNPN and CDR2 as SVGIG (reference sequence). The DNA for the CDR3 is TGTGCCTGGCGGGCGGGGTCTGGAGCTGAAGCTTTCTTT. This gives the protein CAWRAGSGAEAFF. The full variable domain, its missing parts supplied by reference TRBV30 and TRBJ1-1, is SQTIHQWPATLVQPVGSPLSLECTVEGTSNPNLYWYRQAAGRGLQLLFYSVGIGQISSEVPQNLSASRPQDRQFILSSKKLLLSDSGFYLCAWRAGSGAEAFFGQGTRLTVV.

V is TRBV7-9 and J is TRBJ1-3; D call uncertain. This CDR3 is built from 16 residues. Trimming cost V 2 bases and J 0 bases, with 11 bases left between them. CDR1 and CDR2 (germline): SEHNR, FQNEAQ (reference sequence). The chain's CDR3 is CASSLSLGSSGNTIYF. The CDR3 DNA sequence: TGTGCCAGCAGCTTAAGTCTAGGGTCCTCTGGAAACACCATATATTTT.

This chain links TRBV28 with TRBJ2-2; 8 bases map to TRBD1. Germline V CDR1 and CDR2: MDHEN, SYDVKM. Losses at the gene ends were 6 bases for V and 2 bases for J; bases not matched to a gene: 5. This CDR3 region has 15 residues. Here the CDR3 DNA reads TGTGCCAGCAGCCCGACAGGGGTTAACACCGGGGAGCTGTTTTTT. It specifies CASSPTGVNTGELFF.

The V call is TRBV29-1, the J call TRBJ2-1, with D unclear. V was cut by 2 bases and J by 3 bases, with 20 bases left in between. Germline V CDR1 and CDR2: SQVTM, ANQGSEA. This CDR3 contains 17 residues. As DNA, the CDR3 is TGCAGCGTTGAACACCTTCATGTGGGTTTATTCTACAATGAGCAGTTCTTC. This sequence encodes CSVEHLHVGLFYNEQFF.

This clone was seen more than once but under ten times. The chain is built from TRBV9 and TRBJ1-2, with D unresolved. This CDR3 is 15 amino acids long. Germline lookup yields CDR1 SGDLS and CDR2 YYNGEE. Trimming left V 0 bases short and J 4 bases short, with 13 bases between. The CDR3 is CASSVGQASAYGYTF. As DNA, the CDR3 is TGTGCCAGCAGCGTAGGGCAGGCTTCCGCCTATGGCTACACCTTC. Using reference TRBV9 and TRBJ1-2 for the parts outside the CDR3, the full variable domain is DSGVTQTPKHLITATGQRVTLRCSPRSGDLSVYWYQQSLDQGLQFLIQYYNGEERAKGNILERFSAQQFPDLHSELNLSSLELGDSALYFCASSVGQASAYGYTFGSGTRLTVV.

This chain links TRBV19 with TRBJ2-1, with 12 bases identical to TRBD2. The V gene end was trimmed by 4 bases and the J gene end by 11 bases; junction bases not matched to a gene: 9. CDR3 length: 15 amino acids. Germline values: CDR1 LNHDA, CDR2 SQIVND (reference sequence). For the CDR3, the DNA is TGTGCCAGTAGTACCACCGGACTAGCGGGGCCCAAGCAGTTCTTC. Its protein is CASSTTGLAGPKQFF.

The CDR3 sequence is CASSLFGSHGYTF. Here the CDR3 DNA reads TGTGCCAGCAGCTTATTTGGATCCCATGGCTACACCTTC. The genes are TRBV7-9 and TRBJ1-2, with D hard to call. Germline V CDR1 and CDR2: SEHNR, FQNEAQ (reference sequence). This CDR3 comprises 13 residues. Trimming pared 2 bases from V and 6 bases from J, leaving 10 bases between.

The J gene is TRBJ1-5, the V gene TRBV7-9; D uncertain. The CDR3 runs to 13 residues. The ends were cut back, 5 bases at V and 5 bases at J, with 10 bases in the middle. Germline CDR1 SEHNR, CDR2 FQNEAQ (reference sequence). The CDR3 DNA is TGTGCCAGCAGCGCGGGTCCCGATCAGCCCCAGCATTTT. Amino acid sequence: CASSAGPDQPQHF.

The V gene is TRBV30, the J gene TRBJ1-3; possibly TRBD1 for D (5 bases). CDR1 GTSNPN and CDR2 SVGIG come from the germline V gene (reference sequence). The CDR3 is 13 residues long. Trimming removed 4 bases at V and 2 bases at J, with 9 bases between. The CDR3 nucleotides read TGTGCCTGGATCGGGGCAGCTGGAAACACCATATATTTT. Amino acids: CAWIGAAGNTIYF.

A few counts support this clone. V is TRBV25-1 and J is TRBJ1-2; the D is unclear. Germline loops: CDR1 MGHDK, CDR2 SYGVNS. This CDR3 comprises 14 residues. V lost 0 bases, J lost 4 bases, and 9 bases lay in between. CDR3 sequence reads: CASSEYGSSYGYTF. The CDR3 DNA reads TGTGCCAGCAGTGAATATGGGAGTTCCTATGGCTACACCTTC.

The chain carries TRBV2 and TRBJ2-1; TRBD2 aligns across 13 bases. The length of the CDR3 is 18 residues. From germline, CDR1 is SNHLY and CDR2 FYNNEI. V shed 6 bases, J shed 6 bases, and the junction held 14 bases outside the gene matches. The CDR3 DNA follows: TGTGCCAGCAGAGACCTTGTCTGGACTAGCGGGAGTAGCAATGAGCAGTTCTTC. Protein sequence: CASRDLVWTSGSSNEQFF. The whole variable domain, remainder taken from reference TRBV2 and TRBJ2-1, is EPEVTQTPSHQVTQMGQEVILRCVPISNHLYFYWYRQILGQKVEFLVSFYNNEISEKSEIFDDQFSVERPDGSNFTLKIRSTKLEDSAMYFCASRDLVWTSGSSNEQFFGPGTRLTVL.